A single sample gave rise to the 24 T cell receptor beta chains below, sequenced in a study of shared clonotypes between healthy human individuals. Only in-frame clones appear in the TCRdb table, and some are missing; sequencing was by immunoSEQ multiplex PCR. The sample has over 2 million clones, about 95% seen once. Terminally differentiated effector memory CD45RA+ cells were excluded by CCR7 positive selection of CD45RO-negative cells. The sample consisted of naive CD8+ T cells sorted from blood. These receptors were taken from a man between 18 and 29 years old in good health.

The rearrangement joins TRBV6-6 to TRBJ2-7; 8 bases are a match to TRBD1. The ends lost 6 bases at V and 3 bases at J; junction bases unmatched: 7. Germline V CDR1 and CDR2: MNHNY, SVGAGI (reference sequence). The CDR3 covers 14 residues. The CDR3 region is CASSSEGQVYEQYF. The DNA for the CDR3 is TGTGCCAGCAGCTCCGAGGGACAGGTCTACGAGCAGTACTTC.

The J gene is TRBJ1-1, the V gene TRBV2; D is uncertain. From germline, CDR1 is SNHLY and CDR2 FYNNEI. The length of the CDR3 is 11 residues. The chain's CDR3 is CANRVNTEAFF. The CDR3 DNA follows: TGTGCTAACCGGGTGAACACTGAAGCTTTCTTT.

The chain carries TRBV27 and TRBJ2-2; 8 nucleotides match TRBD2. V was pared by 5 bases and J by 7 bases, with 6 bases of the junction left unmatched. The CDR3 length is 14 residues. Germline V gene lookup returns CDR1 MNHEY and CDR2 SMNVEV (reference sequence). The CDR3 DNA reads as TGTGCCAGCAGTCGGGGGGGCCTAGTCGGGGAGCTGTTTTTT. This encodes CASSRGGLVGELFF.

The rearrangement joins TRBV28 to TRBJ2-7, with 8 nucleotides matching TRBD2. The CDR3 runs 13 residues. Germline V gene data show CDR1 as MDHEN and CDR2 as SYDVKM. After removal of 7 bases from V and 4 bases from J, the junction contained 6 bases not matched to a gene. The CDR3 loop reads CASNDGGAYEQYF. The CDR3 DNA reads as TGTGCCAGCAACGACGGGGGGGCATACGAGCAGTACTTC.

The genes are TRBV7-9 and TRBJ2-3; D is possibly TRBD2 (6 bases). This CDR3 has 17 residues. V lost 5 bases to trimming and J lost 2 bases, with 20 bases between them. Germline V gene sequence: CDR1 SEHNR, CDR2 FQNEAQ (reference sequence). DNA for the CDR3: TGTGCCAGCAGCGGCTGGGCCGCGGGATTCTTCACAGATACGCAGTATTTT. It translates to CASSGWAAGFFTDTQYF. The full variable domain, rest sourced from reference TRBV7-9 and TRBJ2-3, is DTGVSQNPRHKITKRGQNVTFRCDPISEHNRLYWYRQTLGQGPEFLTYFQNEAQLEKSRLLSDRFSAERPKGSFSTLEIQRTEQGDSAMYLCASSGWAAGFFTDTQYFGPGTRLTVL.

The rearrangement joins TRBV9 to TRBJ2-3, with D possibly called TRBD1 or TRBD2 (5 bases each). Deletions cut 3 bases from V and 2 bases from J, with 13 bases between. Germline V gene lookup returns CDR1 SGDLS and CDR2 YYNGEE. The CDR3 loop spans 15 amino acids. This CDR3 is CASSAAGRFTDTQYF. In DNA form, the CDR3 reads TGTGCCAGCAGCGCAGCAGGGAGATTCACAGATACGCAGTATTTT.

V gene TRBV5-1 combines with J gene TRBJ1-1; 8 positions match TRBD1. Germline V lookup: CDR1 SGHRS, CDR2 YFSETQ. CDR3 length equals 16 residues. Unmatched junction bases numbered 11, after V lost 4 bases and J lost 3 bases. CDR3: CASSPRTGLGDTEAFF. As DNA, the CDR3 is TGCGCCAGCAGCCCTCGGACAGGGTTAGGCGACACTGAAGCTTTCTTT.

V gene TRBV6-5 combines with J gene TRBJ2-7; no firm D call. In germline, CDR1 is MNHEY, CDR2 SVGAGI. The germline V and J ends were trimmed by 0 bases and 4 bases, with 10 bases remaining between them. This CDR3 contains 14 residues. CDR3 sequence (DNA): TGTGCCAGCAGTTACTCTGAGGCTGGATACGAGCAGTACTTC. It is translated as CASSYSEAGYEQYF.

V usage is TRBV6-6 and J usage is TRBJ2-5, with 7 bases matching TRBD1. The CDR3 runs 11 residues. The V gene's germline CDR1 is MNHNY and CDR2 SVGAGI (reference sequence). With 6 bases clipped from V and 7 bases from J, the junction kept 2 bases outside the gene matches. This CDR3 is CASSPGGTQYF. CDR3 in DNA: TGTGCCAGCAGCCCAGGGGGGACCCAGTACTTC.

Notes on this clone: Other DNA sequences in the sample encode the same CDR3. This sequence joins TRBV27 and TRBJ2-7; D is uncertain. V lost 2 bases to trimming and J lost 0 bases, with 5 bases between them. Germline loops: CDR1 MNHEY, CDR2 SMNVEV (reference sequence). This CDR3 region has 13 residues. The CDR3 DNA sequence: TGTGCCAGCAGTTTAGCGGCCTCCTACGAGCAGTACTTC. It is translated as CASSLAASYEQYF.

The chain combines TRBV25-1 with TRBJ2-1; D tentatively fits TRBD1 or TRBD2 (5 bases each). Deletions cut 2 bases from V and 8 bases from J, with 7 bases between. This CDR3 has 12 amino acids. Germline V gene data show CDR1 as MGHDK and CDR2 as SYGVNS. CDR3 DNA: TGTGCCAGCAGTGAAGGGGGTCATGAGCAGTTCTTC. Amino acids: CASSEGGHEQFF.

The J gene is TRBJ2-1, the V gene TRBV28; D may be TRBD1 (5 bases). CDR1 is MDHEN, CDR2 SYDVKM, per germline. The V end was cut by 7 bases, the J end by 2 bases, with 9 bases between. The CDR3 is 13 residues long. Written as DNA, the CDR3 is TGTGCCAGCACCACACAGGCCTACAATGAGCAGTTCTTC. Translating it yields CASTTQAYNEQFF.

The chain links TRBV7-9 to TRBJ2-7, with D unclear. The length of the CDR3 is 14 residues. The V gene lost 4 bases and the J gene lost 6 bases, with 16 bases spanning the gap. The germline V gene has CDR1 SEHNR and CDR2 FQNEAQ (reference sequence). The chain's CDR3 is CASSSSYGFGEQYF. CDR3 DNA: TGTGCCAGCAGCTCAAGTTACGGGTTCGGCGAGCAGTACTTC. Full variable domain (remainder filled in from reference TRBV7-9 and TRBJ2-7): DTGVSQNPRHKITKRGQNVTFRCDPISEHNRLYWYRQTLGQGPEFLTYFQNEAQLEKSRLLSDRFSAERPKGSFSTLEIQRTEQGDSAMYLCASSSSYGFGEQYFGPGTRLTVT.

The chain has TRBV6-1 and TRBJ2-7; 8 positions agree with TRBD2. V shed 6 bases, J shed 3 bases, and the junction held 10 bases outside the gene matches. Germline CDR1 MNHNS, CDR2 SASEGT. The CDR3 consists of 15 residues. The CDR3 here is CASRPGSGTIYEQYF. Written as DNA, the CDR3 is TGTGCCAGCAGGCCCGGTAGCGGGACGATCTACGAGCAGTACTTC.

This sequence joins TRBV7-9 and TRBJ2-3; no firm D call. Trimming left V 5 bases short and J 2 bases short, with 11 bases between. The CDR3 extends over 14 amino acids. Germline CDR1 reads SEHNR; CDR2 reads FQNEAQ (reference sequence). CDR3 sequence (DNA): TGTGCCAGCAGCCAAGAAGGAGTCACAGATACGCAGTATTTT. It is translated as CASSQEGVTDTQYF.

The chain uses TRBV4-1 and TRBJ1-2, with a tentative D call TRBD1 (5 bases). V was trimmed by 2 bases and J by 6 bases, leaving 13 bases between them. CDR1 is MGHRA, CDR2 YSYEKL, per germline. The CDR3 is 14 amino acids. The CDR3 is CASSQHSGGDGYTF. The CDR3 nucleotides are TGCGCCAGCAGCCAACATTCTGGAGGGGATGGCTACACCTTC.

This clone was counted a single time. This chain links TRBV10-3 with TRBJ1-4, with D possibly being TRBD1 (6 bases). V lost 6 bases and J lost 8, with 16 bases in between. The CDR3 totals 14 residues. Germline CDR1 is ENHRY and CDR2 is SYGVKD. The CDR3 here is CAISEAHDREKLFF. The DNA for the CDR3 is TGTGCCATCAGCGAAGCCCACGACAGGGAAAAACTGTTTTTT.

CDR3 coding DNA: TGTGCCAGCAGTTACGGTCCTCGACAGACACCCTACGAGCAGTACTTC. Translation: CASSYGPRQTPYEQYF. V is TRBV6-5 and J is TRBJ2-7; possibly TRBD1 for D (5 bases). This CDR3 is 16 amino acids long. The germline V gene has CDR1 MNHEY and CDR2 SVGAGI. V shed 2 bases and J shed 2 bases, with 16 bases lying between them.

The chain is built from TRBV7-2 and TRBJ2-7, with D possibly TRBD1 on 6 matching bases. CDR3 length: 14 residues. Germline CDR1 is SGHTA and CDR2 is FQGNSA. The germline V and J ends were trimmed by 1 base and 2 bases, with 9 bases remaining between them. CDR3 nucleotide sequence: TGTGCCAGCAGCTTAGGGGACATGCCCTACGAGCAGTACTTC. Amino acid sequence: CASSLGDMPYEQYF.

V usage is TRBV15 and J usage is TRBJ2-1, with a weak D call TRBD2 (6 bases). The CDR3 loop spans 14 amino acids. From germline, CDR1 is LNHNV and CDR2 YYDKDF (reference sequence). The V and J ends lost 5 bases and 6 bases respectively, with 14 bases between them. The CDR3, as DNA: TGTGCCACCAGCGGGGGGACTCCTGGCAATGAGCAGTTCTTC. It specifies CATSGGTPGNEQFF.

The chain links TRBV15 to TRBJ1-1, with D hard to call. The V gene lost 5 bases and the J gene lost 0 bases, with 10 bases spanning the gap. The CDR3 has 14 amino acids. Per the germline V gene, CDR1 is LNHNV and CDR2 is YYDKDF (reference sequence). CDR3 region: CATSLGGMNTEAFF. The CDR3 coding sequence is TGTGCCACCAGCCTTGGTGGGATGAACACTGAAGCTTTCTTT.

CDR3 nucleotides: TGCGCCAGCAGTGAGGGGACACTCCAAGAGACCCAGTACTTC. Its translation is CASSEGTLQETQYF. V gene TRBV10-1 combines with J gene TRBJ2-5, with a weak D call TRBD1 (6 bases). The germline V gene encodes CDR1 WNHNN and CDR2 SYGVQD (reference sequence). The CDR3 is made up of 14 amino acids. V dropped 2 bases and J dropped 1 base, with 8 bases sitting between them.

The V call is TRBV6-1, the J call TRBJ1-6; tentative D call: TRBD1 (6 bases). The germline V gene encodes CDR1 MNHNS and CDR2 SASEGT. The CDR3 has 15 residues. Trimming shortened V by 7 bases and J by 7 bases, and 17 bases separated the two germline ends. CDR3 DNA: TGTGCCAGCACCGAGTGGGGGGCCTCAAATTCACCCCTCCACTTT. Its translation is CASTEWGASNSPLHF.

The CDR3, as DNA: TGTGCCTTCGGTCTGGGGAGCTCCTACGAGCAGTACTTC. This gives the protein CAFGLGSSYEQYF. The chain employs TRBV30 and TRBJ2-7; TRBD2 might be the D (5 bases). V was clipped by 7 bases and J by 0 bases, with 13 bases between them. The CDR3 contains 13 residues. The germline CDR1 and CDR2 sequences are GTSNPN and SVGIG (reference sequence).